The rows below give T cell receptor beta chains drawn from one sample of a study. Each CDR3 protein is one row after TCRdb ran MiXCR on the RT-PCR reads. Here the sample spans about 680,000 distinct CDR3 sequences, 13% to 15% being singletons. Sequencing was carried out using memory CD4+ T cells from blood. The receptors come from a female donor in good health, serving as a healthy control. Both conserved end residues are part of each CDR3. Each record gives: clone size, J gene, D gene, V gene, CDR3 length, CDR3 DNA, CDR3 protein. D genes are given only for firm matches. Size tells how often a clone was seen (once, few, many) or the class of an expanded clone, and some rows leave it out.

many | TRBJ2-3 | - | TRBV9 | 13 | TGTGCCAGCAACCCCCGAGGCGCAGATACGCAGTATTTT | CASNPRGADTQYF
many | TRBJ2-7 | - | TRBV12-3/TRBV12-4 | 12 | TGTGCCAGCAGTTTAGCAAGTTCTGAGCAGTACTTC | CASSLASSEQYF
- | TRBJ2-7 | TRBD2 | TRBV5-6 | 14 | TGTGCCAGCAGAGAAGCGGGGCGGGGGTACGAGCAGTACTTC | CASREAGRGYEQYF
many | TRBJ2-2 | - | TRBV20-1 | 11 | TGCAGTGCTAAACAGCCCGGGGAGCTGTTTTTT | CSAKQPGELFF
- | TRBJ2-4 | - | TRBV5-1 | 17 | TGCGCCAGCAGCTTGGTGGGACACCATGACCAGGGCGACATTCAGTACTTC | CASSLVGHHDQGDIQYF
few | TRBJ2-7 | - | TRBV3-1 | 12 | TGTGCCAGCAGCCAAAGGGACGCCGAGCAGTACTTC | CASSQRDAEQYF
few | TRBJ2-7 | - | TRBV5-1 | 14 | TGCGCCAGCAGCCCGGAGGCCTCCTCCTACGAGCAGTACTTC | CASSPEASSYEQYF
few | TRBJ2-1 | TRBD2 | TRBV7-2 | 16 | TGTGCCAGCAGCTTATTCTTTTTAGCGGGGGGCAATGAGCAGTTCTTC | CASSLFFLAGGNEQFF
- | TRBJ2-3 | TRBD2 | TRBV5-1 | 15 | TGCGCCAGCAGCTACGCGGGGGAGAGCACAGATACGCAGTATTTT | CASSYAGESTDTQYF
- | TRBJ1-1 | - | TRBV10-3 | 15 | TGTGCCATCAGGCCCGCCGGGGGCTTGGACACTGAAGCTTTCTTT | CAIRPAGGLDTEAFF
few | TRBJ2-1 | - | TRBV7-8 | 12 | TGTGCCAGCAGCCCTAGTAGGAATGAGCAGTTCTTC | CASSPSRNEQFF
few | TRBJ1-3 | - | TRBV7-9 | 14 | TGTGCCAGCAGCGCGGTAGCCTCTGGAAACACCATATATTTT | CASSAVASGNTIYF
- | TRBJ1-2 | - | TRBV4-2 | 13 | TGTGCCAGCAGCCAGGGGGATGGTCCTGGCTACACCTTC | CASSQGDGPGYTF
many | TRBJ1-5 | TRBD1 | TRBV6-5 | 14 | TGTGCCAGCAGTTACGGGACAGGGGATCAGCCCCAGCATTTT | CASSYGTGDQPQHF
- | TRBJ1-1 | - | TRBV11-2 | 13 | TGTGCCAGCAGCTTGGTCGGCGGCGGGGGAGCTTTCTTT | CASSLVGGGGAFF
- | TRBJ1-3 | - | TRBV6-5 | 14 | TGTGCCAGCAACCCCGACAACTCTGGAAACACCATATATTTT | CASNPDNSGNTIYF
few | TRBJ2-1 | - | TRBV7-2 | 18 | TGTGCCAGCAGCTCACGGCTACGGGGCGCTGAGAAATCTAATGAGCAGTTCTTC | CASSSRLRGAEKSNEQFF
- | TRBJ2-3 | - | TRBV6-1 | 15 | TGTGCCAGCAGTGCAGGCGGGGGCCGCACAGATACGCAGTATTTT | CASSAGGGRTDTQYF
few | TRBJ1-2 | - | TRBV15 | 16 | TGTGCCACCAGCAGGCAGGAGCCCGGCCAACCATATGGCTACACCTTC | CATSRQEPGQPYGYTF
few | TRBJ2-1 | - | TRBV28 | 12 | TGTGCCAGCACGTACTCGGGCTCGGAGCAGTTCTTC | CASTYSGSEQFF
many | TRBJ1-2 | TRBD1 | TRBV9 | 13 | TGTGCCAGCAGCGTCCAGGGGGGCTATGGCTACACCTTC | CASSVQGGYGYTF
- | TRBJ2-1 | TRBD1 | TRBV5-1 | 13 | TGCGCCAGCACCAGACAGGGGATCGATGAGCAGTTCTTC | CASTRQGIDEQFF
- | TRBJ2-1 | - | TRBV7-7 | 13 | TGTGCTAGCAGTTTGGGGAGTACCGATGAGCAGTTCTTC | CASSLGSTDEQFF
few | TRBJ1-2 | - | TRBV3-1 | 13 | TGTGCCAGCACCCTACAGGGTTTCTATGGCTACACCTTC | CASTLQGFYGYTF
few | TRBJ1-5 | - | TRBV20-1 | 14 | TGCAGTGCTAGAGAGTTCAGTAGCAATCAGCCCCAGCATTTT | CSAREFSSNQPQHF
- | TRBJ2-1 | - | TRBV5-1 | 15 | TGCGCCAGCAGCCCCGACTGGAGCTCCTACAATGAGCAGTTCTTC | CASSPDWSSYNEQFF
once | TRBJ1-3 | TRBD1 | TRBV10-1 | 14 | TGCGCCAGCGGGGGACAGAGCTCTGGAAACACCATATATTTT | CASGGQSSGNTIYF
many | TRBJ2-1 | - | TRBV7-7 | 15 | TGTGCTAGCAGCCCAGACACCGGGAGTTTATATGAGCAGTTCTTC | CASSPDTGSLYEQFF
few | TRBJ2-2 | - | TRBV7-2 | 12 | TGTGCCAGCCAGGAGTTCACCGGGGAGCTGTTTTTT | CASQEFTGELFF
few | TRBJ2-7 | TRBD2 | TRBV27 | 14 | TGTGCCAGCAGTTTATCTAGCGGGAACCACGAGCAGTACTTC | CASSLSSGNHEQYF
- | TRBJ2-2 | - | TRBV30 | 15 | TGTGCCTGGAGTGTACACGGGGTGAACACCGGGGAGCTGTTTTTT | CAWSVHGVNTGELFF
few | TRBJ1-1 | - | TRBV7-2 | 18 | TGTGCCAGCAGCTTAGCGCATGGGCTAGGACGACCGGAAACTGAAGCTTTCTTT | CASSLAHGLGRPETEAFF
few | TRBJ1-6 | TRBD1 | TRBV10-2 | 13 | TGCGCCACATCCGGGACAGGGGACTCACCCCTCCACTTT | CATSGTGDSPLHF
- | TRBJ2-7 | TRBD1 | TRBV18 | 14 | TGTGCCAGCGTATCCGGGACAGGGAGGTACGAGCAGTACTTC | CASVSGTGRYEQYF
many | TRBJ2-7 | TRBD2 | TRBV27 | 17 | TGTGCCAGCAGTTTATCGGGGGTTGGGCGGGGGACCTACGAGCAGTACTTC | CASSLSGVGRGTYEQYF